This T cell receptor beta chain was obtained from a study of cytomegalovirus exposure and HLA in healthy donors (TCRdb year 2017). For context, the study as a whole: According to an earlier analysis of several hundred of the donors, about 179 million T cells yielded 120 million or so unique TCR beta sequences and 250 to 350 Gb of sequence data. Around 320 gigabases of sequencing data and tens of millions of unique TCR sequences were included in an early release covering over 600 HLA-typed donors. About five DR-DQ haplotypes were handled as single units for association and clustering because linkage in the cohort was strong. Rather than using new phenotypic data, the later analysis identified candidate immune exposures from TCR beta sequences and from how often those sequences occurred across donors. HLA typing covered class I and class II loci at four-digit resolution. A later genetic analysis took genome-wide SNP genotypes for about 65% of the roughly 670 donors and used that subset as a discovery cohort. Every discovery cohort repertoire had been produced on one sequencing platform. On average, 235,054 unique TCR beta nucleotide sequences were sequenced per donor among several hundred genotyped donors of the cohort, with around 19% of those sequences being non-productive. The number of typed donors differed by locus: 629-630 for A, B, C, DRB1 and DQB1; some 500 for DQA1; around 580 for DPA1; and 400 to 480 for DPB1. A later analysis re-examined previously published TCR beta repertoires from 610 or so donors and added high-resolution HLA genotyping to investigate patterns of TCR occurrence. Of the 398 genotyped donors, roughly 85% fell in the genetic ancestry cluster associated with self-reported Caucasian donors. Donor age, sex, ethnicity and CMV serostatus were compiled together with the repertoire data. The study aimed to test whether signatures of past pathogen exposure could be identified by cataloging public T cell receptors. Along with the roughly 710-subject first cohort, a separate validation cohort of 120 different subjects was used. In an earlier analysis of more than 550 of the donors, high-throughput TCR beta sequencing was used to judge whether each TCR beta V gene segment behaved as functional or pseudogenic. The T cell repertoires of about 700 subjects were profiled by immunosequencing and related to cytomegalovirus serostatus. To predict cytomegalovirus infection status, the study combined high-throughput TCR immunosequencing, statistical association of individual TCRs with disease status, and machine learning. The paper's findings and limits, for the study overall: Only TCR beta chains were sequenced in this cohort, and the absence of alpha or paired-chain data limited detectable features. Strong co-occurrence of HLA alleles, especially DR and DQ, made assigning TCR associations to individual alleles difficult. In a later genetic analysis, fewer N-insertions in productive TCRs were reported among donors in an Asian-associated ancestry cluster than the roughly 640-donor mean. Because HLA typing was unavailable for some donors at each locus, only the typed subset was used in association tests. The authors suggested that the approach could potentially be extended to other disease states and immunological phenotypes. Compared with equally common non-associated chains, HLA-associated TCR beta chains in a later analysis were more clonally expanded and had lower generation probabilities. Correlated functional status among segregating V segments might be attributable to linkage disequilibrium, but an unknown experimental factor could not be ruled out. A later analysis found that TCR association rates varied across HLA loci, with DRB1 alleles showing the most associated TCRs and HLA-C alleles the fewest. Most TCR sequences were observed very rarely across donors, whereas some public TCRs were present in many individuals. The classifier was reported to diagnose cytomegalovirus status with high specificity and sensitivity in both the original cohort and the validation cohort. A further reported finding was that TCR beta sequences accurately predicted the HLA-A and HLA-B alleles for most subjects in the first cohort. A cluster of highly shared sequence variants was judged likely to be a technical artifact of the sequencing pipeline. The study gave a list of some 150 TCR beta chains associated with cytomegalovirus. Approximately 18 rarely observed V segments, including chromosome 9 orphons, were excluded from the earlier analysis of approximately 600 of the donors because counts were too low. In vitro tests confirmed that three of the cytomegalovirus-associated TCR beta chains recognize cytomegalovirus antigens. Most CMV-associated TCR beta chains appeared to be HLA-restricted in a later analysis, and the HLA associations seemed to be driven largely by CMV exposure. At a false discovery rate of 0.05, a later analysis linked roughly 17,000 TCR beta sequences to specific HLA alleles. The only immune exposure information available for the cohort was CMV serostatus. In an earlier analysis of 587 of the donors, most TCR beta V segments appeared in productive rearrangements about 90% or about 30% of the time, broadly matching IMGT annotations. In a later genetic analysis, a missense DCLRE1C variant was associated with V-gene and J-gene trimming of TCR beta chains, and the association was replicated in an independent cohort. A later analysis reported that several top co-occurrence clusters appeared linked to parvovirus B19, influenza, CMV and Epstein-Barr virus. The presence/absence analyses assumed that sequencing depth was roughly uniform across donors, and that assumption may not be true.

About this clone: The antigen it recognizes is unknown. Base quality data are lacking; no much larger clone is found one base away.

The cohort was made up of 666 healthy bone marrow donors. At the time of sampling, all cohort members were nominally healthy, though unrecorded immune exposures were likely present. The donor tested CMV seronegative and was one of the 352 seronegative cohort members. Each donor provided a peripheral blood sample, and peripheral blood mononuclear cells were used for TCR beta sequencing. Genomic DNA was extracted from the blood cell samples with the Qiagen DNeasy Blood Extraction Kit. Library preparation employed the immunoSEQ multiplex PCR assay. For the multiplex PCR, a mixture combining 60 forward primers for TCR Vbeta segments and 13 reverse primers for TCR Jbeta segments was used. The CDR3 region of rearranged TCR beta genes was amplified from genomic DNA by a multiplex PCR assay. Amplified TCR beta libraries were sequenced as 87-base-pair reads on the Illumina HiSeq System. In the original analysis: Across the 700 or so repertoires, a later analysis counted tens of millions of unique TCR beta chains, roughly 11 million of which were shared by at least two donors. To remove PCR and sequencing errors, raw reads were error-corrected and collapsed into unique sequences using a nearest-neighbor algorithm that merged closely related sequences. V, D and J gene segments were assigned by aligning CDR3 sequences to IMGT reference sequences. Each retained sequence needed at least a six-nucleotide match to both a V gene segment and a J gene segment. Rearrangements were called productive when the CDR3 lacked stop codons and stayed in frame with V and J; all others were non-productive. CDR3 was defined according to IMGT convention as the region running from the second conserved V-encoded cysteine to the conserved J-encoded phenylalanine. Sequences without an unambiguous match to a single V gene segment were excluded from the earlier analysis of approximately 600 of the donors. An earlier analysis of just under 600 of the donors called V segments functional above 56.7% productive rearrangements and segregating when the between-donor standard deviation exceeded 5%. A statistical classification framework was developed to diagnose cytomegalovirus status using the catalog of TCR beta chain sequences. In a later analysis, TCR nucleotide sequences were compared against IMGT/GENE-DB human TR gene sequences so that V and J genes could be assigned. In a later analysis, CDR3 sequences and most-parsimonious VDJ recombination scenarios were assigned using the TCRdist pipeline. In a later analysis, each TCR beta chain was defined by its CDR3 amino acid sequence together with its V-gene family, and reads lacking a unique V-gene family were excluded. As a way to deal with suspected cross-contamination and a sequencing artifact, a later analysis dropped roughly 600 nucleotide sequences that were highly shared and had low generation probability. In a later analysis, a clonal expansion index for each public chain was calculated from normalized within-repertoire ranks of inferred template counts. A later analysis computed generation probabilities with a VDJ recombination model fitted to out-of-frame rearrangements, and checked the results against IGoR. A later analysis scored TCR-TCR, TCR-HLA and TCR-CMV co-occurrence with hypergeometric tests, applying a repertoire-size bias correction to TCR pairs. To estimate false discovery rates, a later analysis permuted the HLA or CMV assignments 20 times. In a later analysis, co-occurring TCRs were grouped using DBSCAN, with TCRdist sequence similarity added in when clustering inside HLA-allele-positive subsets. Repertoires with fewer than 30,000 or more than 120,000 public chains, plus five repertoires with anomalous nucleotide sharing, were excluded from co-occurrence clustering. Entries here come from immuneACCESS through TCRdb and include only in-frame sequences with V and J called. Some clones fail to appear in such tables; in the studies checked, an unresolved V gene covers under half of the shortfall, and the cause of the remainder is unknown. That table furnishes V, J and clone size, whereas the DNA furnished D and trimming. This sample comprises some 140,000 clones, approximately 79% of them detected only once. The top ten clonotypes cover around 1% of the sample.

Sequencing was done on a sample of PBMCs. The clonotype comes from a man younger than 30 in good health and CMV-seronegative.

The sequenced DNA: TGTGCCAGTAGCTTGACAGGGACGGATGAAAAACTGTTTTTT. Translated, this is CASSLTGTDEKLFF. Here the chain combines TRBV19 and TRBJ1-4; 7 junctional bases match TRBD1. From cysteine to phenylalanine, the CDR3 is 14 amino acids long. The DNA shown is the 42-base CDR3, in frame from base 1. Relative to germline, V is missing 6 bases and J is missing 6 bases, with 7 bases of the junction outside any gene match. CDR1 and CDR2 are read off the germline V gene (reference sequence) as LNHDA and SQIVND.